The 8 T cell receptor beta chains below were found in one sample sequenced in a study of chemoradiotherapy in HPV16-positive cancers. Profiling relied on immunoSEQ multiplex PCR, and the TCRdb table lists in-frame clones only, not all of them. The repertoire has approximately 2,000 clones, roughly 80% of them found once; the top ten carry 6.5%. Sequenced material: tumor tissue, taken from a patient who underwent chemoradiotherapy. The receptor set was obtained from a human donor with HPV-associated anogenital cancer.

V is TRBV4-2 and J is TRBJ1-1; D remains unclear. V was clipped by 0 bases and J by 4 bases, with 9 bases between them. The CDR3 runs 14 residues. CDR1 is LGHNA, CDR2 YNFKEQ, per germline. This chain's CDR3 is CASSQERVGTEAFF. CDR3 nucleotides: TGTGCCAGCAGCCAAGAAAGGGTGGGCACTGAAGCTTTCTTT.

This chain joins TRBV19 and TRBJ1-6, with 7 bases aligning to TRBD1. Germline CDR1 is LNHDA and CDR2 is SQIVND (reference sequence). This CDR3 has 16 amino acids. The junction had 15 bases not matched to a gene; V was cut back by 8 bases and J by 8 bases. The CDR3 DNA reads TGTGCCAGTGCTCTCGGGACAGCAGGGAGGTATTCACCCCTCCACTTT. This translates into CASALGTAGRYSPLHF.

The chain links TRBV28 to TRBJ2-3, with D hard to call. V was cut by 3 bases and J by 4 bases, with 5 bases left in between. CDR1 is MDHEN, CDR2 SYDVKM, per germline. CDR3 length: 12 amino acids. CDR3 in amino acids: CASSFDADTQYF. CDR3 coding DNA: TGTGCCAGCAGTTTTGATGCAGATACGCAGTATTTT.

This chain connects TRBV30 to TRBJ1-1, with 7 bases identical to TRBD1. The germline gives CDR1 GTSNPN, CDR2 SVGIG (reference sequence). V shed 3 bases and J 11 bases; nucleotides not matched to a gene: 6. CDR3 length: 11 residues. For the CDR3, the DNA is TGTGCCTGGAGAGAGGACAGGTCGGCTTTCTTT. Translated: CAWREDRSAFF. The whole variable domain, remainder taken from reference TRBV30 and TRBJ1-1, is SQTIHQWPATLVQPVGSPLSLECTVEGTSNPNLYWYRQAAGRGLQLLFYSVGIGQISSEVPQNLSASRPQDRQFILSSKKLLLSDSGFYLCAWREDRSAFFGQGTRLTVV.

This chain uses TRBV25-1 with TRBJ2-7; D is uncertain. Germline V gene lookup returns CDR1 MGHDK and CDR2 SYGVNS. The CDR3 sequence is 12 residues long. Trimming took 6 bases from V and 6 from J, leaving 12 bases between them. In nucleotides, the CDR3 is TGTGCCAGCAGGGTTGATGCCGGCGAGCAGTACTTC. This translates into CASRVDAGEQYF.

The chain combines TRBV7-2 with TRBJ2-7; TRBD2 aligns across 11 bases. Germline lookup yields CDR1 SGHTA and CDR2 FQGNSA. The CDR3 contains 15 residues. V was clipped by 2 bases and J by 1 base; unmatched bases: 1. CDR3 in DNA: TGTGCCAGCAGCTTACTAGCGGGGGGATCCTACGAGCAGTACTTC. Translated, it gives CASSLLAGGSYEQYF.

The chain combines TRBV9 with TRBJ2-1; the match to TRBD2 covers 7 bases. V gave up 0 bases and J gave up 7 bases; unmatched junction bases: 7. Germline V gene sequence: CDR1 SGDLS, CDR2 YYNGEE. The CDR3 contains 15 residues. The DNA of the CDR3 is TGTGCCAGCAGCGTAGGCGGCGGGAGCGGGAATGAGCAGTTCTTC. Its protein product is CASSVGGGSGNEQFF.

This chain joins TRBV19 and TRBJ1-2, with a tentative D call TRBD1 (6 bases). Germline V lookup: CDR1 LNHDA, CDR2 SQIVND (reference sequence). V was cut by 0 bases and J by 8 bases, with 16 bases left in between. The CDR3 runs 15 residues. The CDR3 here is CASSIDRTAARGYTF. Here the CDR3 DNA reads TGTGCCAGTAGTATAGACCGGACAGCCGCGCGGGGCTACACCTTC.